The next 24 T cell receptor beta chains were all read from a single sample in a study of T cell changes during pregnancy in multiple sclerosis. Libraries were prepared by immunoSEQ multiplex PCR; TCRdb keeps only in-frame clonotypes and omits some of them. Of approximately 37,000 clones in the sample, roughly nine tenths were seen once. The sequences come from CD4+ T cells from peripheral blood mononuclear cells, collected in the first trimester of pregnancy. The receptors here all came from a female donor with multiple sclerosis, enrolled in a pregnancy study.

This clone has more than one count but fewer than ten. CDR3 amino acids: CAWKHGGNQPQHF. CDR3 in DNA: TGTGCCTGGAAACACGGAGGGAATCAGCCCCAGCATTTT. V and J are TRBV30 and TRBJ1-5; D unclear. Germline V gene data show CDR1 as GTSNPN and CDR2 as SVGIG (reference sequence). The CDR3 consists of 13 residues. Trimming took 4 bases from V and 4 from J, leaving 11 bases between them.

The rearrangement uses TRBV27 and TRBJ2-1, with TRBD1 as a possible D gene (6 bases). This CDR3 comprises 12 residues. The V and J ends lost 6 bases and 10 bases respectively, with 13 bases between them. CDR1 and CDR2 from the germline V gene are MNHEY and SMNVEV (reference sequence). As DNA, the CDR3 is TGTGCCAGCAGAGGCAGGGGCGGCGAGCAGTTCTTC. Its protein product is CASRGRGGEQFF.

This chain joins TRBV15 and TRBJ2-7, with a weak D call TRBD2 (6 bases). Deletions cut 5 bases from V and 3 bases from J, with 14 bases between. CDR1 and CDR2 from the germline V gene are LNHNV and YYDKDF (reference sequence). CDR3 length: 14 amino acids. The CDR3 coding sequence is TGTGCCACCAGCGTCGGAGGGACTGTCTACGAGCAGTACTTC. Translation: CATSVGGTVYEQYF. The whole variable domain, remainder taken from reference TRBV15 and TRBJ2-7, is DAMVIQNPRYQVTQFGKPVTLSCSQTLNHNVMYWYQQKSSQAPKLLFHYYDKDFNNEADTPDNFQSRRPNTSFCFLDIRSPGLGDTAMYLCATSVGGTVYEQYFGPGTRLTVT.

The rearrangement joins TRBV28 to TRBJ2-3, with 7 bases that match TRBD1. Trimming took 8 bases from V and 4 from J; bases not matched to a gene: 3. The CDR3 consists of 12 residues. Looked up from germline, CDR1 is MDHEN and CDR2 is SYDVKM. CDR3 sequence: CASEGASDTQYF. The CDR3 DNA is TGTGCCAGCGAGGGGGCCTCAGATACGCAGTATTTT.

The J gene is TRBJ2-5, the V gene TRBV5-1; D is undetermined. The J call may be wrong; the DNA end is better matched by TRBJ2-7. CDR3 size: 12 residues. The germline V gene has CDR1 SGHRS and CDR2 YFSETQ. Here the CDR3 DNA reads TGCGCCAGCATGGAGTACCCCTACGAGCAGTACTTC. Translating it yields CASMEYPYEQYF.

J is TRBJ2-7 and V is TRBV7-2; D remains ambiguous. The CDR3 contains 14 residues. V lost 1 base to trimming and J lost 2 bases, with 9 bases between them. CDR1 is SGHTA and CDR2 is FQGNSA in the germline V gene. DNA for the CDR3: TGTGCCAGCAGCTTAGATCGAGCTACCTACGAGCAGTACTTC. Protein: CASSLDRATYEQYF.

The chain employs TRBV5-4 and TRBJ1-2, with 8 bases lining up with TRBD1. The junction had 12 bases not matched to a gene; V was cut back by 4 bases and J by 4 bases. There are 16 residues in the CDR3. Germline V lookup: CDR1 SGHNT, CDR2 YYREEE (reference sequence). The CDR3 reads CASSPAGQEPSYGYTF. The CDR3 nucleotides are TGTGCCAGCAGCCCGGCGGGACAGGAACCTTCCTATGGCTACACCTTC.

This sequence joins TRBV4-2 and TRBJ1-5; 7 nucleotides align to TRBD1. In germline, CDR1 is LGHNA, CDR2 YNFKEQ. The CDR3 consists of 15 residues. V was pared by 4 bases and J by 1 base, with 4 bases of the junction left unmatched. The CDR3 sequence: CASSPTGPSNQPQHF. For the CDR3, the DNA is TGTGCCAGCAGCCCGACAGGGCCCAGCAATCAGCCCCAGCATTTT.

The CDR3 loop is CASSPALAGETQYF. The CDR3 nucleotides are TGTGCCAGCTCACCAGCTCTAGCGGGAGAGACCCAGTACTTC. The chain uses TRBV18 and TRBJ2-5, with 8 bases matching TRBD2. CDR1 is KGHSH, CDR2 LQKENI, per germline. Losses at the gene ends were 2 bases for V and 4 bases for J; bases not matched to a gene: 3. This CDR3 has 14 amino acids.

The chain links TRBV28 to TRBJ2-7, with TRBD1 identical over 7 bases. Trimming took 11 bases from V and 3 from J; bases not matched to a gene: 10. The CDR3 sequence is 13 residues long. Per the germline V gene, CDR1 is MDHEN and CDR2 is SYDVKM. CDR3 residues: CASHGQGVYEQYF. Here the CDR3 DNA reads TGTGCCTCTCATGGGCAGGGGGTCTACGAGCAGTACTTC.

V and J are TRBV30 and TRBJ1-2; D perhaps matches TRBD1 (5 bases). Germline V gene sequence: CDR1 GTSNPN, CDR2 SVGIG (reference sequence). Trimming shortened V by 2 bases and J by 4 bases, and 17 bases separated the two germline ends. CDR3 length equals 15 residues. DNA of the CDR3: TGTGCCTGGAGTCGGGACTCGCGGGCGGGCTATGGCTACACCTTC. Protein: CAWSRDSRAGYGYTF.

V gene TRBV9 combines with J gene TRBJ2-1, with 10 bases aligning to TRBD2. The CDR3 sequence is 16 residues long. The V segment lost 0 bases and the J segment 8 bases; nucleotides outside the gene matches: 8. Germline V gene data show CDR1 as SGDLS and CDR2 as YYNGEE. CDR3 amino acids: CASSVVGLAGAYEQFF. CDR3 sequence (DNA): TGTGCCAGCAGCGTAGTAGGGCTAGCGGGAGCATATGAGCAGTTCTTC. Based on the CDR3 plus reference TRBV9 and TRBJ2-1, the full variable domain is DSGVTQTPKHLITATGQRVTLRCSPRSGDLSVYWYQQSLDQGLQFLIQYYNGEERAKGNILERFSAQQFPDLHSELNLSSLELGDSALYFCASSVVGLAGAYEQFFGPGTRLTVL.

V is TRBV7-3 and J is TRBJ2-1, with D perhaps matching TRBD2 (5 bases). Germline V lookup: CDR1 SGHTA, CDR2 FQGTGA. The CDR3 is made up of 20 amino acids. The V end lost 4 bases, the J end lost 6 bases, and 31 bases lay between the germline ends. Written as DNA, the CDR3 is TGTGCCAGCAGCTCCCTCCCGGGTCGGGATCCGGTAAAAGGGCCCAATGAGCAGTTCTTC. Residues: CASSSLPGRDPVKGPNEQFF.

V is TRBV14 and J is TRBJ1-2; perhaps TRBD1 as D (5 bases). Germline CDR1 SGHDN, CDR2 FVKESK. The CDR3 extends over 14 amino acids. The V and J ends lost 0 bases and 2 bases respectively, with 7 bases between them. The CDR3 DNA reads TGTGCCAGCAGCCAAGATCGGGGGAACTATGGCTACACCTTC. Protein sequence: CASSQDRGNYGYTF.

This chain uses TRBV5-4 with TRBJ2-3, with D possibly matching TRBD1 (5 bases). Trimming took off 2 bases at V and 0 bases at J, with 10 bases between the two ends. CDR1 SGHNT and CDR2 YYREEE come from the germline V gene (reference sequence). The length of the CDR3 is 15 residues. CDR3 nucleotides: TGTGCCAGCAGCTTAGTTGGGGCCAGCACAGATACGCAGTATTTT. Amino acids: CASSLVGASTDTQYF. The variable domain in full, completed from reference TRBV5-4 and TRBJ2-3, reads ETGVTQSPTHLIKTRGQQVTLRCSSQSGHNTVSWYQQALGQGPQFIFQYYREEENGRGNFPPRFSGLQFPNYSSELNVNALELDDSALYLCASSLVGASTDTQYFGPGTRLTVL.

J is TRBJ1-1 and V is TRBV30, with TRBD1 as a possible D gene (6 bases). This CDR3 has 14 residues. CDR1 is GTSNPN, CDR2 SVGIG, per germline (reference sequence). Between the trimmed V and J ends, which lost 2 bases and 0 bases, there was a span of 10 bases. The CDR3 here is CAWSKGQMNTEAFF. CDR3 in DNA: TGTGCCTGGAGTAAGGGACAAATGAACACTGAAGCTTTCTTT.

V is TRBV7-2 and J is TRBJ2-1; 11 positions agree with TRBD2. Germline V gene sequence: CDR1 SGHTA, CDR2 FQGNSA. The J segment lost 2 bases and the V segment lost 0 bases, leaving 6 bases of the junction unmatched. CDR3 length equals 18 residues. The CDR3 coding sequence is TGTGCCAGCAGCTTAGCGGATATGGGACTAGCGGCCTACAATGAGCAGTTCTTC. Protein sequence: CASSLADMGLAAYNEQFF.

CDR3 bases: TGTGCCTGGACGAGACTAGCGGGGGGGATAGATACGCAGTATTTT. Its translation is CAWTRLAGGIDTQYF. The chain has TRBV30 and TRBJ2-3; 14 nucleotides align to TRBD2. The CDR3 runs 15 residues. J gave up 5 bases and V 4 bases, and 5 bases lay outside the gene matches. The germline V gene encodes CDR1 GTSNPN and CDR2 SVGIG (reference sequence).

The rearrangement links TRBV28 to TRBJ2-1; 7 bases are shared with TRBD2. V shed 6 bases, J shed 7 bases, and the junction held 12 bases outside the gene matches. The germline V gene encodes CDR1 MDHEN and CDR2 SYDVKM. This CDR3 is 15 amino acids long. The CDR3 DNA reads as TGTGCCAGCAGAATAAGTCTAGCCGGGAGGAATGAGCAGTTCTTC. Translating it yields CASRISLAGRNEQFF. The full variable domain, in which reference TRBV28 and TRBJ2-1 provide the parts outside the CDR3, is DVKVTQSSRYLVKRTGEKVFLECVQDMDHENMFWYRQDPGLGLRLIYFSYDVKMKEKGDIPEGYSVSREKKERFSLILESASTNQTSMYLCASRISLAGRNEQFFGPGTRLTVL.

For the CDR3, the DNA is TGTGCCATCAGAGACGGACTAGGAGAGCAAGAGACCCAGTACTTC. It codes for CAIRDGLGEQETQYF. V is TRBV10-3 and J is TRBJ2-5; 7 bases are a match to TRBD2. This CDR3 has 15 residues. Germline CDR1 reads ENHRY; CDR2 reads SYGVKD. V was clipped by 6 bases and J by 2 bases; unmatched bases: 9.

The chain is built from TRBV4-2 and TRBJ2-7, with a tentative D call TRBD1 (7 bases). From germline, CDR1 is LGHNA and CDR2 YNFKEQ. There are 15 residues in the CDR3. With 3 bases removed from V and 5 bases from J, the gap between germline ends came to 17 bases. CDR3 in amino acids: CASSHSRDREDEQYF. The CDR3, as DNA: TGTGCCAGCAGCCATAGTCGAGACAGGGAGGACGAGCAGTACTTC.

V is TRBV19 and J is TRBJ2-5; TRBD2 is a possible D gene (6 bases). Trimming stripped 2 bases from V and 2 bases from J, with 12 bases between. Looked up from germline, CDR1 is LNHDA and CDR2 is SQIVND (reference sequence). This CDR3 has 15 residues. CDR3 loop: CASSIFPGEQETQYF. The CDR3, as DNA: TGTGCCAGTAGTATATTCCCGGGAGAGCAAGAGACCCAGTACTTC. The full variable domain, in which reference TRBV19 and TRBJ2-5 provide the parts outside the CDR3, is DGGITQSPKYLFRKEGQNVTLSCEQNLNHDAMYWYRQDPGQGLRLIYYSQIVNDFQKGDIAEGYSVSREKKESFPLTVTSAQKNPTAFYLCASSIFPGEQETQYFGPGTRLLVL.

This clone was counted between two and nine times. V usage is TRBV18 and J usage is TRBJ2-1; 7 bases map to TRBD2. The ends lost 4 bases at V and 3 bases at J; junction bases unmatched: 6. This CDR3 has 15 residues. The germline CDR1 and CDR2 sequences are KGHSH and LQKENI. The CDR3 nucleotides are TGTGCCAGCTCACGGGAGGGTTCGCTCTACAATGAGCAGTTCTTC. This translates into CASSREGSLYNEQFF.

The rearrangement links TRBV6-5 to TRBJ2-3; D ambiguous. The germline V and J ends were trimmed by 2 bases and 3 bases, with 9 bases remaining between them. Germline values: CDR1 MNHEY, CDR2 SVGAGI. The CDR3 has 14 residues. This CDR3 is CASSYPTLTDTQYF. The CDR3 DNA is TGTGCCAGCAGTTACCCTACCCTAACAGATACGCAGTATTTT.